This TCR beta chain was recovered during a study of radiotherapy plus CTLA-4 blockade in lung cancer. Study-wide points: Interferon-beta and early blood T cell clone dynamics reportedly predicted response best. Following radiotherapy plus ipilimumab, tumor-derived TCR clones expanded in the blood.

Profiled with immunoSEQ multiplex PCR; TCRdb holds only in-frame clones, not every one. The repertoire holds 25,000 to 35,000 clones, with 70% to 80% as singletons. On this clone itself: Its antigen is not identified.

The J segment lost 7 bases and the V segment lost 7 bases, leaving 7 bases of the junction unmatched. Germline lookup yields CDR1 SNHLY and CDR2 FYNNEI. The CDR3 extends over 15 amino acids. This chain links TRBV2 with TRBJ2-5; 15 bases fit TRBD2. The sample here was peripheral blood, taken from a patient treated with radiotherapy plus ipilimumab. This clonotype was sampled from a human donor with non-small cell lung cancer that progressed on radiotherapy plus ipilimumab. The CDR3 here is CASISRTSGGGTQYF. Here the CDR3 DNA reads TGTGCCAGCATCTCTAGGACTAGCGGGGGGGGGACCCAGTACTTC.